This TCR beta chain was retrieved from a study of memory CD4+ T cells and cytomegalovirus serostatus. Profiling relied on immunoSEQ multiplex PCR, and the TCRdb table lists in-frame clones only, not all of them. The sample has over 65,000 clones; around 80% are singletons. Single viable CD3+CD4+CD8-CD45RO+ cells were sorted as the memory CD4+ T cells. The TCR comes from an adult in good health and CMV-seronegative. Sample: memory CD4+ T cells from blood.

As DNA, the CDR3 is TGCAGCGTCGCCGACAGGGGCTCTACTAGCACAGATACGCAGTATTTT. It codes for CSVADRGSTSTDTQYF. This rearrangement joins TRBV29-1 to TRBJ2-3; 8 bases are shared with TRBD1. Losses at the gene ends were 6 bases for V and 0 bases for J; bases not matched to a gene: 11. Looked up from germline, CDR1 is SQVTM and CDR2 is ANQGSEA. The CDR3 is 16 residues long.